This TCR beta chain was identified in a study of T cell clones after liver transplantation. Across the whole study: TCRbeta sequencing after a pre-transplant mixed lymphocyte reaction identified graft-donor-reactive clones, later tracked in post-transplant blood. Draws occurred before transplant, before withdrawal, and after complete or failed withdrawal.

J lost 11 bases, V lost 4 bases, and 9 bases had no gene match. Germline loops: CDR1 SGHDT, CDR2 YYEEEE. The CDR3 spans 14 residues. The repertoire was sequenced with immunoSEQ multiplex PCR; TCRdb's copy has only in-frame clones and lacks some. The sample contains roughly 97,000 clones, approximately 85% of which appear only once. Thawed unstimulated PBMCs were FACS-sorted by CD3, CD4 and CD8 into two populations. The chain links TRBV5-6 to TRBJ1-4; 9 nucleotides agree with TRBD1. The source material was CD4+ T cells from blood, sampled before liver transplant. The clonotype was recovered from a human donor who received a liver transplant. The DNA for the CDR3 is TGTGCCAGCAGCGCCTGGACAGGGGCAACGAAACTGTTTTTT. Translating it yields CASSAWTGATKLFF.